This T cell receptor beta chain was recorded in a study of Tregs in tolerant kidney transplant recipients. Study results and limitations: Findings come from small patient numbers and require larger validation.

The V gene's germline CDR1 is ENHRY and CDR2 SYGVKD. This CDR3 comprises 18 residues. Germline trimming cut 2 bases from V and 3 bases from J; bases unmatched to any gene: 4. In the case of this clone: No antigen is known for it.

Mixed chimerism was transient after nonmyeloablative marrow transplants from related graft donors. Assay: immunoSEQ multiplex PCR; the TCRdb copy retains only in-frame clones and omits some. This sample has more than 20,000 clones, with more than 65% found just once. The J gene is TRBJ2-2, the V gene TRBV10-3; TRBD2 agrees at 15 bases. Sequencing used CD8+ T cells from blood (PBMCs), obtained 6 months after the transplant. This receptor was obtained from a human patient who received a combined kidney and bone marrow transplant. Some T cells may have come from the graft donor. The CDR3 DNA reads TGTGCCATCAGTGAGCCGGGACTAGCGGGGGGCTACACCGGGGAGCTGTTTTTT. Protein: CAISEPGLAGGYTGELFF.